The 5 T cell receptor beta chains in this list originate from one sample, sequenced in a study of regulatory T cells in long-lasting Graves disease. The authors built TCR beta libraries using iRepertoire HTBI primers and Arm-PCR of CDR3 regions. From the multiplex PCR reads, TCRdb called clonotypes with MiXCR, one entry per CDR3 protein. Here the sample spans 600,000 to 800,000 distinct CDR3 sequences, approximately 31% being singletons. Time point reported: persistent/refractory GD, antithyroid drugs over 5 years with positive TRAb. Following extraction of RNA from PBMCs, that RNA was used to make the TCR library. Source: peripheral blood mononuclear cells (PBMCs), taken when the disease was refractory, from a patient treated with antithyroid drugs. The receptors stem from a female donor with Graves disease.

This chain connects TRBV6-9 to TRBJ1-2, with 7 bases lining up with TRBD1. The CDR3 consists of 13 residues. V was pared by 4 bases and J by 8 bases, with 7 bases of the junction left unmatched. CDR1 is MNHGY and CDR2 is SVAAGI in the germline V gene. The CDR3 spells CASSLEGAWGYTF. DNA for the CDR3: TGTGCCAGCAGTTTAGAGGGGGCTTGGGGCTACACCTTC.

V is TRBV6-4 and J is TRBJ2-2, with D perhaps TRBD2 (7 bases). CDR3 length: 16 residues. The germline V and J ends were trimmed by 3 bases and 4 bases, with 15 bases remaining between them. Germline V gene lookup returns CDR1 MRHNA and CDR2 SNTAGT. The CDR3: CASSERVGGATGELFF. As DNA, the CDR3 is TGTGCCAGCAGTGAAAGGGTAGGGGGGGCCACCGGGGAGCTGTTTTTT.

The sample holds a few counts of this clonotype. V usage is TRBV5-5 and J usage is TRBJ2-2; TRBD2 might be the D (6 bases). The CDR3 covers 18 residues. Germline assignment: CDR1 SGHKS and CDR2 YYEKEE (reference sequence). With 0 bases removed from V and 0 bases from J, the gap between germline ends came to 15 bases. The CDR3 DNA sequence: TGTGCCAGCAGCTTGGTAAATTGGGCGGGATCGAACACCGGGGAGCTGTTTTTT. It codes for CASSLVNWAGSNTGELFF.

The CDR3 bases are TGTGCCAGCAGAAATAGCGGGAGCCTCGGCAATGAGCAGTTCTTC. It codes for CASRNSGSLGNEQFF. The rearrangement uses TRBV6-2 or TRBV6-3 and TRBJ2-1, with 9 bases that match TRBD2. Germline trimming cut 6 bases from V and 6 bases from J; bases unmatched to any gene: 9. Germline V lookup: CDR1 MNHEY, CDR2 SVGEGT. The CDR3 extends over 15 amino acids.

The chain is built from TRBV4-1 and TRBJ1-1, with D perhaps TRBD1 (5 bases). CDR3 length: 15 residues. CDR1 is MGHRA and CDR2 is YSYEKL in the germline V gene. Trimming removed 0 bases at V and 4 bases at J, with 12 bases between. CDR3 region: CASSQDGHQGTEAFF. Here the CDR3 DNA reads TGCGCCAGCAGCCAAGATGGCCATCAGGGCACTGAAGCTTTCTTT.